This TCR beta chain came from a study of blood T cell repertoires in COVID-19. Study background: T cells, B-cell-depleted T cells, or PBMCs supplied cDNA or gDNA.

CDR1 and CDR2 (germline): SGHRS, YFSETQ. Trimming took 1 base from V and 2 from J; bases not matched to a gene: 2. The CDR3 has 14 amino acids. Those enrolled, adults aged roughly 18 to 89 years, came from around 24 US areas. Among Cohort 3 donors, those recovered had two negative PCRs, clearance, or symptom resolution. This clone was counted once. The method was immunoSEQ multiplex PCR; TCRdb's version includes in-frame clones alone and lacks a portion of them. The sample includes some 330,000 clones, roughly four fifths of them seen just once. The sequence was obtained from a woman in her forties or fifties who had recovered from COVID-19. V and J are TRBV5-1 and TRBJ1-2; 7 bases fit TRBD1. Sequencing was carried out using PBMCs or T cells enriched from blood (not recorded which). The CDR3 DNA is TGCGCCAGCAGCTTGTCGACAGGGAACTATGGCTACACCTTC. Protein sequence: CASSLSTGNYGYTF.